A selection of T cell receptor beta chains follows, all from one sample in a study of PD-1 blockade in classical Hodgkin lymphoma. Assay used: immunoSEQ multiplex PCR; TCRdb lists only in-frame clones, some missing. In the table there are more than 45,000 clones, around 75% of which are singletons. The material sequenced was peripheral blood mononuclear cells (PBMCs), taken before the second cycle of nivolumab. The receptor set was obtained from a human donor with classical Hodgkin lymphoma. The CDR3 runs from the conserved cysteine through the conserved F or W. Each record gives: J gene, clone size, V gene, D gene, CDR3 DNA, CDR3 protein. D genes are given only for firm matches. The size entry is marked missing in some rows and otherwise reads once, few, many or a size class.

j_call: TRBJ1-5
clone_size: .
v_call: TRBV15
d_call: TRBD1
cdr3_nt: TGTGCCACCAGCGAGGACAGGGACAATCAGCCCCAGCATTTT
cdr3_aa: CATSEDRDNQPQHF

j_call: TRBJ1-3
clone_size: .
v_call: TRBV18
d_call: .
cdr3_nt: TGTGCCAGCTCACTGGGGGATTCTGGAAACACCATATATTTT
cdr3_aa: CASSLGDSGNTIYF

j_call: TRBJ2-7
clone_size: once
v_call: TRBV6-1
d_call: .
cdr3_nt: TGTGCCAGCCATAGGGCCTACGAGCAGTACTTC
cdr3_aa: CASHRAYEQYF

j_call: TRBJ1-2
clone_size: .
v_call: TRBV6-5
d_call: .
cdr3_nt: TGTGCCAGCAGTTCTACAGGCTATGGCTACACCTTC
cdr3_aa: CASSSTGYGYTF

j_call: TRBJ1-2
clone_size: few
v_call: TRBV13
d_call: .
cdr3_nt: TGTGCCAGCAGCTTAGGGCGTAACTATGGCTACACCTTC
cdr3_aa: CASSLGRNYGYTF

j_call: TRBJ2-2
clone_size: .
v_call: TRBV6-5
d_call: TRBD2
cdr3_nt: TGTGCCAGCAGTTACTCGGGCGGGAGGTCGACCGGGGAGCTGTTTTTT
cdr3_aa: CASSYSGGRSTGELFF

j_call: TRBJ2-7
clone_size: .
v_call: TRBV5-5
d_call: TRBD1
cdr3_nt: TGTGCCAGCAGCGTGACAGGGTCCTCCTACGAGCAGTACTTC
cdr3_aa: CASSVTGSSYEQYF

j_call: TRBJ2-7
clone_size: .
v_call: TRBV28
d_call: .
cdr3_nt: TGTGCCAGCAGTTTAGCAGGGGGATCCGGGGGCTCCTACGAGCAGTACTTC
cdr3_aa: CASSLAGGSGGSYEQYF

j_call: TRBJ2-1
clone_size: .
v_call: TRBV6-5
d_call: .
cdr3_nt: TGTGCCAGCAGTTACCGTCCAGGGTCCATCCTCAATGAGCAGTTCTTC
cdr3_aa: CASSYRPGSILNEQFF

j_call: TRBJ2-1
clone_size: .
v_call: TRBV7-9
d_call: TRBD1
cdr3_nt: TGTGCCAGCAGCCCAGGGACAGGGGTCTCCTACAATGAGCAGTTCTTC
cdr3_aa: CASSPGTGVSYNEQFF

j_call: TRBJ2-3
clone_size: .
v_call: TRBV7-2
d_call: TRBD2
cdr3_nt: TGTGCCAGCAGCTCTGCGAGCGGGAGGGTACTTAGCACAGATACGCAGTATTTT
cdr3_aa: CASSSASGRVLSTDTQYF

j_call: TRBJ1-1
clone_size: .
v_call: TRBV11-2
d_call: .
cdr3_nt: TGTGCCAGCAGCTTAGTACTCGGGGACACTGAAGCTTTCTTT
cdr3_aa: CASSLVLGDTEAFF

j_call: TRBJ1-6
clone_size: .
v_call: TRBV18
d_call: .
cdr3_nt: TGTGCCAGCTCTCAGGCGGCGGGGAGGCAATCACCCCTCCACTTT
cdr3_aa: CASSQAAGRQSPLHF

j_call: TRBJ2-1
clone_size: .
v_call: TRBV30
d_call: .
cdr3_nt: TGTGCCTGGGCCGACGTCGGGTATGAGCAGTTCTTC
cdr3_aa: CAWADVGYEQFF

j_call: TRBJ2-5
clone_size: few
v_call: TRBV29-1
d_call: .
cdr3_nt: TGCAGCGTTGCACTGCAGGGGGAGACCCAGTACTTC
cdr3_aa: CSVALQGETQYF

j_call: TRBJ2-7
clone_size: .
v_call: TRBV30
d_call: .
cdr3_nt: TGTGCCTTTACGAAAAGGGGAGGGGGGCTCTACGAGCAGTACTTC
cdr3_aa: CAFTKRGGGLYEQYF

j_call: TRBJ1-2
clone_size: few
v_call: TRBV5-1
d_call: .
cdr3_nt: TGCGCCAGCAGCCCAATCCCCCCCGGACAGCTAGAGGGCTACACCTTC
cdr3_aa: CASSPIPPGQLEGYTF

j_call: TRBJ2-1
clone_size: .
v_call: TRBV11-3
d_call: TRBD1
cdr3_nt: TGTGCCAGCAGCTCCGAGGGCACAGGGGGCTCCTACAATGAGCAGTTCTTC
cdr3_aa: CASSSEGTGGSYNEQFF

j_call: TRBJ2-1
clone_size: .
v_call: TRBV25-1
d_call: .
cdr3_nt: TGTGCCAGCAGTGAATCCCAGGCCCCGGGTTACAATGAGCAGTTCTTC
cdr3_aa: CASSESQAPGYNEQFF

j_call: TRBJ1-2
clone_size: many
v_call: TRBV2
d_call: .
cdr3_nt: TGTGCCAGCAGTACCCCAGGGGAATTGGGCTACACCTTC
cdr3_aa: CASSTPGELGYTF

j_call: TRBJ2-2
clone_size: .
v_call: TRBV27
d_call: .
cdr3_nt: TGTGCCAGCAGTTTATCGATTTCCCAAACCACCGGGGAGCTGTTTTTT
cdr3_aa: CASSLSISQTTGELFF

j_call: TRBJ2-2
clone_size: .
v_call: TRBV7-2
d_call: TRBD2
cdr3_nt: TGTGCCAGCAGCTTAAAGACTAGCAGCACCGGGGAGCTGTTTTTT
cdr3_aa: CASSLKTSSTGELFF

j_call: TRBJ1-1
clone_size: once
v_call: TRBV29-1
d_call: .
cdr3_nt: TGCAGCGTTGCGGACAGGAACACTGAAGCTTTCTTT
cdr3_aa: CSVADRNTEAFF

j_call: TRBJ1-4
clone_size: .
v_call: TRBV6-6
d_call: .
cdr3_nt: TGTGCCAGCAGAAGGACGGTGGACAATGAAAAACTGTTTTTT
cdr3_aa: CASRRTVDNEKLFF

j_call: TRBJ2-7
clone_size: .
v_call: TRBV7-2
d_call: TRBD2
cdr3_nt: TGTGCCAGCAGCTTAGCGGGAGGGTTATTTGAGCAGTACTTC
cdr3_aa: CASSLAGGLFEQYF

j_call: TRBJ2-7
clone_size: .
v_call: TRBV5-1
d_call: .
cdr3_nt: TGCGCCAGCAGCTTGGGAACAGGGCCCACCTACGAGCAGTACTTC
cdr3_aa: CASSLGTGPTYEQYF

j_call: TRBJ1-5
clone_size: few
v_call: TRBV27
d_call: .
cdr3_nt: TGTGCCAGCAGAAGGGGGGCCGGGAATCAGCCCCAGCATTTT
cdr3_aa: CASRRGAGNQPQHF

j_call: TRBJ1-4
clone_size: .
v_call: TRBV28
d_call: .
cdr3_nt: TGTGCCAGCAGTTCACCGGCTGGGGAAAAACTGTTTTTT
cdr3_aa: CASSSPAGEKLFF

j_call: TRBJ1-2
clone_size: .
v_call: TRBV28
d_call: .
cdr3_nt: TGTGCCAGCAGTTTAGGGGCCTGGGGACGGTTGCTCTTGGGCTACACCTTC
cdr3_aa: CASSLGAWGRLLLGYTF

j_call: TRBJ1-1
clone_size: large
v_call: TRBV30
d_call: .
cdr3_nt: TGTGCCTGGAGTGGTCCTGAAGCTTTCTTT
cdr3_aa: CAWSGPEAFF

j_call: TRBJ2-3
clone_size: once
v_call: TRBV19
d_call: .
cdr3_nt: TGTGCCAGTAGTCCTCGGATGGTAGATACGCAGTATTTT
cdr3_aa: CASSPRMVDTQYF

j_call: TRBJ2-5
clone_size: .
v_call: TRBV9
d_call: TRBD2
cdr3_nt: TGTGCCAGCAGCGTAGGTTCTAGCGGGATGGCGGAGACCCAGTACTTC
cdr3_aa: CASSVGSSGMAETQYF

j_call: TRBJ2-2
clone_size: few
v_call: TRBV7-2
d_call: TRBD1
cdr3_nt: TGTGCCAGCAACCTGGGACAGACCGGGGAGCTGTTTTTT
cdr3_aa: CASNLGQTGELFF

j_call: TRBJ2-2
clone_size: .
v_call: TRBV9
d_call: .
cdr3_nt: TGTGCCAGCAGCGTAGGAGGCCTATCGAACACCGGGGAGCTGTTTTTT
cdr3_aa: CASSVGGLSNTGELFF

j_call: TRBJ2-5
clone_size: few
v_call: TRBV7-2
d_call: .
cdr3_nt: TGTGCCAGCAGCCTTAAGACCCAGTACTTC
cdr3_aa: CASSLKTQYF

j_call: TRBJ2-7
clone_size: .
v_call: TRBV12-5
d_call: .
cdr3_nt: TGTGCTAGTGGTTTGACGGTCGAGCAGTACTTC
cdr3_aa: CASGLTVEQYF

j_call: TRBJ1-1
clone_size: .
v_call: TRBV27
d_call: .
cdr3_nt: TGTGCCAGCAGTTCCCCAGGGACCAGGACTGAAGCTTTCTTT
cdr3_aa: CASSSPGTRTEAFF

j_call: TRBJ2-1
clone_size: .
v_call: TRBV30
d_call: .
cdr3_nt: TGTGCCTGGAGCCCCGGGATTCCCTCCTACAATGAGCAGTTCTTC
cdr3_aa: CAWSPGIPSYNEQFF

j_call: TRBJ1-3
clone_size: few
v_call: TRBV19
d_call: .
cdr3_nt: TGTGCCAGTAGTATGGACCGACTTAACTCTGGAAACACCATATATTTT
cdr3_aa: CASSMDRLNSGNTIYF

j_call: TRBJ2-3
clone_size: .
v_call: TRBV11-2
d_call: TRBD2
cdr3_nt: TGTGCCAGCAGCTTAAGGGAGGGCGGGGCAGATACGCAGTATTTT
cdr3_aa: CASSLREGGADTQYF

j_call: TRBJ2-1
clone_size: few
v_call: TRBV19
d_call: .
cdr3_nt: TGTGCCAGTAGTATAGGCCCCCTCGAGAACAATGAGCAGTTCTTC
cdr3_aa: CASSIGPLENNEQFF

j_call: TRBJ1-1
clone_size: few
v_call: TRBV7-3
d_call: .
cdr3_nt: TGTGCCAGCAGCTTAACGGGAGCGGTGGACACTGAAGCTTTCTTT
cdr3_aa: CASSLTGAVDTEAFF

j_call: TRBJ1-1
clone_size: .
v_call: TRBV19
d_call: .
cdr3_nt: TGTGCCAGTAGTCCCCGGGACCCCACTGAAGCTTTCTTT
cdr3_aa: CASSPRDPTEAFF

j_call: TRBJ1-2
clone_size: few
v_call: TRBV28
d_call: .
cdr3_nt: TGTGCCAGCAGTTTACAAGACGAGGGCTACACCTTC
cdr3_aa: CASSLQDEGYTF

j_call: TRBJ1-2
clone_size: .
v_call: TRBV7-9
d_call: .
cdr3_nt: TGTGCCAGCAGCTTAGCGGTCCAAAACTATGGCTACACCTTC
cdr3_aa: CASSLAVQNYGYTF

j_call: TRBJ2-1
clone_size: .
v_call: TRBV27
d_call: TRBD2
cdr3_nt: TGTGCCAGCAGTCCCCCTGGCGGGAGGGCCCTCGGTCTACACAATGAGCAGTTCTTC
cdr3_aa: CASSPPGGRALGLHNEQFF

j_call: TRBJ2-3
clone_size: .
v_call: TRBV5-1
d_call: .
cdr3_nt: TGCGCCAGCAGCTTCCGGGGGCCGACAGATACGCAGTATTTT
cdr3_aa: CASSFRGPTDTQYF

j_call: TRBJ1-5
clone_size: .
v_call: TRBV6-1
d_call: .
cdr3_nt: TGTGCCAGCACCACCGGTGGGGTAGGTCAGCCCCAGCATTTT
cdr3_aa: CASTTGGVGQPQHF

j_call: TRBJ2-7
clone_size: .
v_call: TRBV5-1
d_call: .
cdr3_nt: TGCGCCAGCAGTTCGGGGGCGCTCGAGCAGTACTTC
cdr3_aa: CASSSGALEQYF